A selection of T cell receptor beta chains follows, all from one sample in a study of blood T cell repertoires in COVID-19. Profiled with immunoSEQ multiplex PCR; TCRdb holds only in-frame clones, not every one. The sample carries roughly 40,000 clones, around 80% recorded once. Specimen: peripheral blood. These receptors were obtained from a man older than 75 with acute or convalescent COVID-19. The CDR3 runs from the conserved cysteine through the conserved F or W. Fields, in order: CDR3 length, J gene, V gene, clone size, D gene, CDR3 DNA, CDR3 protein. D genes are given only for firm matches. Size tells how often a clone was seen (once, few, many) or the class of an expanded clone, and some rows leave it out.

CDR3 length: 12; J gene: TRBJ2-7; V gene: TRBV12-5; clone size: NA; D gene: NA; CDR3 DNA: TGTGCTAGTGGTTTGGTCGGGTACGAGCAGTACTTC; CDR3 protein: CASGLVGYEQYF
CDR3 length: 19; J gene: TRBJ1-6; V gene: TRBV14; clone size: NA; D gene: TRBD1; CDR3 DNA: TGTGCCAGCAGCCAAGAAGCCTGGGACAGGGGGTACTATAATTCACCCCTCCACTTT; CDR3 protein: CASSQEAWDRGYYNSPLHF
CDR3 length: 14; J gene: TRBJ2-3; V gene: TRBV19; clone size: NA; D gene: TRBD1; CDR3 DNA: TGTGCCAGCAAACAACAGGGGCATACAGATACGCAGTATTTT; CDR3 protein: CASKQQGHTDTQYF
CDR3 length: 14; J gene: TRBJ2-7; V gene: TRBV10-3; clone size: NA; D gene: TRBD1; CDR3 DNA: TGTGCCATCAGTGATAGGACAGGGGGCGCAGAGCAGTACTTC; CDR3 protein: CAISDRTGGAEQYF
CDR3 length: 15; J gene: TRBJ2-7; V gene: TRBV5-3; clone size: NA; D gene: NA; CDR3 DNA: TGTGCCAGAAGCTTGTGGGACTTAAGCTCCTACGAGCAGTACTTC; CDR3 protein: CARSLWDLSSYEQYF
CDR3 length: 14; J gene: TRBJ2-7; V gene: TRBV27; clone size: NA; D gene: NA; CDR3 DNA: TGTGCCAGCTACAAATCTCCCCGCTCCTACGAGCAGTACTTC; CDR3 protein: CASYKSPRSYEQYF
CDR3 length: 12; J gene: TRBJ2-7; V gene: TRBV5-6; clone size: NA; D gene: NA; CDR3 DNA: TGTGCCAGCAGCTTAGGGGACTACGAGCAGTACTTC; CDR3 protein: CASSLGDYEQYF
CDR3 length: 12; J gene: TRBJ1-2; V gene: TRBV9; clone size: NA; D gene: TRBD1; CDR3 DNA: TGTGCCAGCAGCGTGGACAGGGGTGGCTACACCTTC; CDR3 protein: CASSVDRGGYTF
CDR3 length: 14; J gene: TRBJ1-1; V gene: TRBV5-4; clone size: many; D gene: NA; CDR3 DNA: TGTGCCAGCAGCCCCTCGGGTACCCAACCTGAAGCTTTCTTT; CDR3 protein: CASSPSGTQPEAFF
CDR3 length: 12; J gene: TRBJ2-3; V gene: TRBV6-1; clone size: NA; D gene: NA; CDR3 DNA: TGTGCCAGCAGTGAATGGGAGGATACGCAGTATTTT; CDR3 protein: CASSEWEDTQYF
CDR3 length: 16; J gene: TRBJ2-3; V gene: TRBV5-1; clone size: once; D gene: NA; CDR3 DNA: TGCGCCAGCAGCTCCGACAGTGGCTACACCACCAATACGCAGTATTTT; CDR3 protein: CASSSDSGYTTNTQYF
CDR3 length: 15; J gene: TRBJ2-3; V gene: TRBV5-1; clone size: NA; D gene: TRBD2; CDR3 DNA: TGCGCCAGCAGCCCCCATCTAGCGGAGACAGATACGCAGTATTTT; CDR3 protein: CASSPHLAETDTQYF
CDR3 length: 13; J gene: TRBJ1-2; V gene: TRBV12-3/TRBV12-4; clone size: NA; D gene: NA; CDR3 DNA: TGTGCCAGCAGCGCAGGGCACGGCTATGGCTACACCTTC; CDR3 protein: CASSAGHGYGYTF
CDR3 length: 16; J gene: TRBJ1-2; V gene: TRBV29-1; clone size: NA; D gene: TRBD1; CDR3 DNA: TGCAGCGTCTCCCGGGACAGCCTTGCGCTTAACTATGGCTACACCTTC; CDR3 protein: CSVSRDSLALNYGYTF
CDR3 length: 13; J gene: TRBJ1-2; V gene: TRBV29-1; clone size: medium-sized; D gene: TRBD1; CDR3 DNA: TGCAGCGTTGGCGAGGGGGCCGCTGATGGCTACACCTTC; CDR3 protein: CSVGEGAADGYTF
CDR3 length: 12; J gene: TRBJ2-4; V gene: TRBV12-3/TRBV12-4; clone size: NA; D gene: NA; CDR3 DNA: TGTGCCAGCAGTTTAGGCCTAGAAGTTCAGTACTTC; CDR3 protein: CASSLGLEVQYF
CDR3 length: 12; J gene: TRBJ1-4; V gene: TRBV15; clone size: NA; D gene: NA; CDR3 DNA: TGTGCCACCAGCCAGGGTTCGGAAAAACTGTTTTTT; CDR3 protein: CATSQGSEKLFF
CDR3 length: 14; J gene: TRBJ1-4; V gene: TRBV28; clone size: NA; D gene: TRBD1; CDR3 DNA: TGTGCCAGCAGGCTACAGGGGGCTTTTGAAAAACTGTTTTTT; CDR3 protein: CASRLQGAFEKLFF
CDR3 length: 15; J gene: TRBJ2-5; V gene: TRBV2; clone size: NA; D gene: NA; CDR3 DNA: TGTGCCAGCAGTGAGCGGGACAGCTTTCAAGAGACCCAGTACTTC; CDR3 protein: CASSERDSFQETQYF
CDR3 length: 17; J gene: TRBJ2-1; V gene: TRBV3-1/TRBV3-2; clone size: few; D gene: NA; CDR3 DNA: TGTGCCAGCAGCCAAAGTCGTCCTACCCGGGGTCCCAATGAGCAGTTCTTC; CDR3 protein: CASSQSRPTRGPNEQFF
CDR3 length: 12; J gene: TRBJ2-1; V gene: TRBV30; clone size: once; D gene: NA; CDR3 DNA: TGTGCCTGGAGTGGGATAGCCGGTGAGCAGTTCTTC; CDR3 protein: CAWSGIAGEQFF
CDR3 length: 11; J gene: TRBJ1-1; V gene: TRBV20-1; clone size: NA; D gene: TRBD1; CDR3 DNA: TGCAGTGCTACAGGGGGGACTGAAGCTTTCTTT; CDR3 protein: CSATGGTEAFF
CDR3 length: 13; J gene: TRBJ2-3; V gene: TRBV19; clone size: once; D gene: NA; CDR3 DNA: TGTGCCAGTAGTGGACGGGAATTTAGTACGCAGTATTTT; CDR3 protein: CASSGREFSTQYF
CDR3 length: 14; J gene: TRBJ2-5; V gene: TRBV4-2; clone size: NA; D gene: NA; CDR3 DNA: TGTGCCAGCAGCCAAGACACTAGCCGAGAGACCCAGTACTTC; CDR3 protein: CASSQDTSRETQYF
CDR3 length: 14; J gene: TRBJ1-1; V gene: TRBV3-1/TRBV3-2; clone size: NA; D gene: NA; CDR3 DNA: TGTGCCAGCAGCCAAGCAGGCTCGGGGACTGAAGCTTTCTTT; CDR3 protein: CASSQAGSGTEAFF
CDR3 length: 15; J gene: TRBJ2-3; V gene: TRBV10-1; clone size: NA; D gene: NA; CDR3 DNA: TGCGCCAGCAGTGAGTCTGTAGGAGCCACAGATACGCAGTATTTT; CDR3 protein: CASSESVGATDTQYF
CDR3 length: 15; J gene: TRBJ2-3; V gene: TRBV6-6; clone size: few; D gene: TRBD1; CDR3 DNA: TGTGCCAGCAGTTACGGGACAGGGACAACAGATACGCAGTATTTT; CDR3 protein: CASSYGTGTTDTQYF
CDR3 length: 13; J gene: TRBJ1-5; V gene: TRBV2; clone size: NA; D gene: NA; CDR3 DNA: TGTGCCAGCAGTGAACGGGGGGTCCAGCCCCAGCATTTT; CDR3 protein: CASSERGVQPQHF
CDR3 length: 13; J gene: TRBJ1-2; V gene: TRBV25-1; clone size: few; D gene: NA; CDR3 DNA: TGTGCCAGCAGTGAATCAGGGATCTATGGCTACACCTTC; CDR3 protein: CASSESGIYGYTF
CDR3 length: 19; J gene: TRBJ2-1; V gene: TRBV7-6; clone size: NA; D gene: TRBD2; CDR3 DNA: TGTGCCAGCAGCTTGAGGGACCCAGGGACTAGCGGGAGGACCTATGAGCAGTTCTTC; CDR3 protein: CASSLRDPGTSGRTYEQFF
CDR3 length: 16; J gene: TRBJ2-4; V gene: TRBV3-1/TRBV3-2; clone size: NA; D gene: NA; CDR3 DNA: TGTGCCAGCAGCCAAGATTTGGCAGGAGCCAAAAACATTCAGTACTTC; CDR3 protein: CASSQDLAGAKNIQYF
CDR3 length: 15; J gene: TRBJ2-3; V gene: TRBV5-1; clone size: NA; D gene: TRBD2; CDR3 DNA: TGCGCCAGCAGCTTGTGGCTAGCGGGAGGCGATACGCAGTATTTT; CDR3 protein: CASSLWLAGGDTQYF
CDR3 length: 14; J gene: TRBJ2-2; V gene: TRBV7-2; clone size: NA; D gene: NA; CDR3 DNA: TGTGCCAGCAGCCCCCACAGGGTGGCCGGGGAGCTGTTTTTT; CDR3 protein: CASSPHRVAGELFF
CDR3 length: 11; J gene: TRBJ2-7; V gene: TRBV20-1; clone size: once; D gene: NA; CDR3 DNA: TGCAGTGCTAGACAGGACTACGAGCAGTACTTC; CDR3 protein: CSARQDYEQYF
CDR3 length: 15; J gene: TRBJ1-2; V gene: TRBV9; clone size: NA; D gene: NA; CDR3 DNA: TGTGCCAGCAGCGCAGGATTGGGGGGGAACTATGGCTACACCTTC; CDR3 protein: CASSAGLGGNYGYTF
CDR3 length: 14; J gene: TRBJ2-1; V gene: TRBV2; clone size: NA; D gene: NA; CDR3 DNA: TGTGCCGCAAGAGGGACTCGAAAGAGCAATGAGCAGTTCTTC; CDR3 protein: CAARGTRKSNEQFF
CDR3 length: 14; J gene: TRBJ2-2; V gene: TRBV5-5; clone size: NA; D gene: NA; CDR3 DNA: TGTGCCAGCAGCTTAAACACGAACACCGGGGAGCTGTTTTTT; CDR3 protein: CASSLNTNTGELFF
CDR3 length: 17; J gene: TRBJ2-2; V gene: TRBV5-6; clone size: NA; D gene: TRBD2; CDR3 DNA: TGTGCCAGCAGCTTGGAGGCCCTAGCGGGAGAGGTCGGGGAGCTGTTTTTT; CDR3 protein: CASSLEALAGEVGELFF
CDR3 length: 12; J gene: TRBJ1-5; V gene: TRBV28; clone size: NA; D gene: NA; CDR3 DNA: TGTGCCATCGAGCGTGGCAATCAGCCCCAGCATTTT; CDR3 protein: CAIERGNQPQHF
CDR3 length: 13; J gene: TRBJ1-2; V gene: TRBV14; clone size: NA; D gene: NA; CDR3 DNA: TGTGCCAGCAGCCTCTCTCGGAGGTATGGCTACACCTTC; CDR3 protein: CASSLSRRYGYTF
CDR3 length: 16; J gene: TRBJ2-7; V gene: TRBV6-5; clone size: NA; D gene: TRBD1; CDR3 DNA: TGTGCCAGCAGTTACAGCGCCGGGACAGGATTCATCGAGCAGTACTTC; CDR3 protein: CASSYSAGTGFIEQYF